These T cell receptor beta chains were read from a single sample in a study of shared clonotypes between healthy human individuals. Produced via immunoSEQ multiplex PCR; TCRdb's table is partial and in-frame only. Here the sample spans under 1,100,000 clones, under 80% being singletons. The sequencing input was memory CD4+ T cells sorted from blood. The source of these receptors is a man aged 18-30 years in good health. Both conserved end residues are part of each CDR3. A D gene is named only where the DNA matches it firmly. A clone size is listed for some rows: how often the clone was seen (once, few, many), or a class if it is expanded.

D gene,V gene,J gene,clone size,CDR3 DNA,CDR3 protein
TRBD1,TRBV23-1,TRBJ2-7,once,TGCGCCAGCACCGGGACAGGGAGCGAGCAGTACTTC,CASTGTGSEQYF
.,TRBV7-9,TRBJ2-3,.,TGTGCCAGCAGCTTTGGCGGTATCACAGATACGCAGTATTTT,CASSFGGITDTQYF
TRBD2,TRBV6-1,TRBJ2-3,.,TGTGCCAGCAGTGGATATAGCGGGGCCGGCACAGATACGCAGTATTTT,CASSGYSGAGTDTQYF
TRBD1,TRBV19,TRBJ1-6,few,TGTGCCAGTTGCCTGGGACAGGGTGTTTCACCCCTCCACTTT,CASCLGQGVSPLHF
.,TRBV2,TRBJ2-5,.,TGTGCCAGCAGTGGGGCGACACGGGGGACCCAGTACTTC,CASSGATRGTQYF
TRBD2,TRBV5-5,TRBJ2-7,.,TGTGCCAGCAGGTTCGGGACTAGCGGAGGGGGGACCTACGAGCAGTACTTC,CASRFGTSGGGTYEQYF
.,TRBV6-5,TRBJ2-7,.,TGTGCCAGCAGTCACTGGATGGATGGCGTCTACGAGCAGTACTTC,CASSHWMDGVYEQYF
.,TRBV4-1,TRBJ1-3,.,TGCGCCAGCAGCCAATCACTGCTCTCTGGAAACACCATATATTTT,CASSQSLLSGNTIYF
.,TRBV6-6,TRBJ1-2,once,TGTGCCAGCAGTTACTCGGACAACGCCGGGGGCTACACCTTC,CASSYSDNAGGYTF
.,TRBV7-9,TRBJ1-1,.,TGTGCCAGCAGCTTTGGCGGGCAGGGGCTATCCACTGAAGCTTTCTTT,CASSFGGQGLSTEAFF
.,TRBV6-5,TRBJ1-6,.,TGTGCCAGCATGGACAGCTTCAATTCACCCCTCCACTTT,CASMDSFNSPLHF
.,TRBV9,TRBJ2-1,.,TGTGCCAGCAGCGTAGTTAGCTCCTACAATGAGCAGTTCTTC,CASSVVSSYNEQFF
.,TRBV4-1,TRBJ1-6,.,TGCGCCAGCAGCCAAGGTCGGGGGCTGATCCCCAATTCACCCCTCCACTTT,CASSQGRGLIPNSPLHF
.,TRBV23-1,TRBJ2-7,once,TGCGCCAGCAGTCAACTGGGGGACGGAGTGGCGGACTACGAGCAGTACTTC,CASSQLGDGVADYEQYF
.,TRBV4-1,TRBJ1-5,.,TGCGCCAGCAGCCAAGACGTGACAGAGCCCCAGCATTTT,CASSQDVTEPQHF
.,TRBV10-3,TRBJ1-1,few,TGTGCCACTAAACCCGGGATGAACACTGAAGCTTTCTTT,CATKPGMNTEAFF
.,TRBV5-1,TRBJ2-2,.,TGCGCCAGCAGCTTGAGCCTCACCGGGGAGCTGTTTTTT,CASSLSLTGELFF
TRBD2,TRBV7-2,TRBJ2-5,.,TGTGCCAGCAGCCCGCTGGGGCTAGCGGTGGAGACCCAGTACTTC,CASSPLGLAVETQYF
TRBD2,TRBV11-3,TRBJ2-3,.,TGTGCCAGCAGCACGACTAGCGGGGGAGGTGGCACAGATACGCAGTATTTT,CASSTTSGGGGTDTQYF
TRBD2,TRBV7-2,TRBJ2-2,.,TGTGCCAGCAGCTTAGCGGGGACTAGCGGGAGGAACGGGGAGCTGTTTTTT,CASSLAGTSGRNGELFF
TRBD1,TRBV23-1,TRBJ2-1,.,TGCGCCAGCAACTATTGGACAGGGGCCACGGAATACAATGAGCAGTTCTTC,CASNYWTGATEYNEQFF
TRBD1,TRBV7-9,TRBJ1-1,.,TGTGCCAGCAGCCCACGCGGGACAGGGAAAACTGAAGCTTTCTTT,CASSPRGTGKTEAFF
.,TRBV30,TRBJ1-2,.,TGTGCCTGGAGTGGAACAGGTCTGGATGGCTACACCTTC,CAWSGTGLDGYTF
.,TRBV18,TRBJ1-1,few,TGTGCCAGCACAAGTGGGAACACTGAAGCTTTCTTT,CASTSGNTEAFF
.,TRBV4-3,TRBJ1-2,.,TGCGCCAGCAGCCAAGATCACGGCTATGGCTACACCTTC,CASSQDHGYGYTF
.,TRBV7-2,TRBJ1-1,.,TGTGCCAGCAGCCCACAGGGGAACACTGAAGCTTTCTTT,CASSPQGNTEAFF
.,TRBV9,TRBJ1-6,.,TGTGCCAGCAGCGGGTCGACAGCATCGAATTCACCCCTCCACTTT,CASSGSTASNSPLHF
.,TRBV6-6,TRBJ1-1,.,TGTGCCAGCAGTTACGCCTTCTCAGAGGGGAACACTGAAGCTTTCTTT,CASSYAFSEGNTEAFF
.,TRBV2,TRBJ2-5,few,TGTGCCAGCACCAGGACCCAAGAGACCCAGTACTTC,CASTRTQETQYF
TRBD2,TRBV7-3,TRBJ2-3,.,TGTGCCAGCAGCTCCTTTGGGGGAGGGACAGATACGCAGTATTTT,CASSSFGGGTDTQYF
TRBD2,TRBV4-3,TRBJ2-1,.,TGCGCCAGCAGCCAAGACAGTAGCGGGAGGGCCTCCTACAATGAGCAGTTCTTC,CASSQDSSGRASYNEQFF
.,TRBV4-1,TRBJ2-3,.,TGCGCCAGCAGCCAAGGGGGGTACGCAGATACGCAGTATTTT,CASSQGGYADTQYF
.,TRBV30,TRBJ2-6,.,TGTGCCTGGAGTGGTGTCTCTGGGGCCAACGTCCTGACTTTC,CAWSGVSGANVLTF
.,TRBV5-1,TRBJ1-1,many,TGCGCCAGCAGCCCGCAGGGGATCACTGAAGCTTTCTTT,CASSPQGITEAFF
.,TRBV27,TRBJ1-2,.,TGTGCCAACGAGGGGACCCCCTCTGGCTACACCTTC,CANEGTPSGYTF
.,TRBV6-6,TRBJ1-2,once,TGTGCCAGCAGTAACCCACCAGGAACTGGCTACACCTTC,CASSNPPGTGYTF
.,TRBV6-5,TRBJ2-1,once,TGTGCCAGCAGTTTCGGCAGGGAGAACAATGAGCAGTTCTTC,CASSFGRENNEQFF
.,TRBV29-1,TRBJ2-2,many,TGCAGCGTTGGAGGGGGAAAGAACACCGGGGAGCTGTTTTTT,CSVGGGKNTGELFF
TRBD2,TRBV2,TRBJ2-7,.,TGTGCCAGCCGCGGGGGGCTCGAGCAGTACTTC,CASRGGLEQYF
.,TRBV19,TRBJ1-1,.,TGTGCCAGTATCGCATCGGGCGCCTGGGACAAGACGAACACTGAAGCTTTCTTT,CASIASGAWDKTNTEAFF
.,TRBV11-2,TRBJ2-7,.,TGTGCCAGCAGCCCCTCTTTACAGGGTATCGAGCAGTACTTC,CASSPSLQGIEQYF
TRBD2,TRBV7-7,TRBJ2-2,.,TGTGCTAGCAGCTTAGGGGGACTAGCGAAAGCCGGGGAGCTGTTTTTT,CASSLGGLAKAGELFF
TRBD1,TRBV4-1,TRBJ1-2,.,TGCGCCAGCAGCCGGGACAGGGGGGCCTATGGCTACACCTTC,CASSRDRGAYGYTF
.,TRBV11-2,TRBJ2-5,.,TGTGCCAGCAGCTTAGGCCAGAAACAAGAGACCCAGTACTTC,CASSLGQKQETQYF
.,TRBV7-9,TRBJ2-1,.,TGTGCCAGCAGCTTAGGCGGGGGCCTGTCCAATGAGCAGTTCTTC,CASSLGGGLSNEQFF
.,TRBV11-2,TRBJ2-7,.,TGTGCCAGCAGCCCTCAGGGACCCTCGACCGAGCAGTACTTC,CASSPQGPSTEQYF